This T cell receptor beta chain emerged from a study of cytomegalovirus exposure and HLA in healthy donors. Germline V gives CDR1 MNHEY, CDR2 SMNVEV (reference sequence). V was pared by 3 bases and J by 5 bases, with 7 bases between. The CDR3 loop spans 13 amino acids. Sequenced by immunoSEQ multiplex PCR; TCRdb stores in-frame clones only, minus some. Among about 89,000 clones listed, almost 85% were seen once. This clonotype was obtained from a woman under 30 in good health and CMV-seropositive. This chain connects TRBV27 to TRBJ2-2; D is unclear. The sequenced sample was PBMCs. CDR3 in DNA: TGTGCCAGCAGTTTGGCAGGTACCGGGGAGCTGTTTTTT. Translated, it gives CASSLAGTGELFF.